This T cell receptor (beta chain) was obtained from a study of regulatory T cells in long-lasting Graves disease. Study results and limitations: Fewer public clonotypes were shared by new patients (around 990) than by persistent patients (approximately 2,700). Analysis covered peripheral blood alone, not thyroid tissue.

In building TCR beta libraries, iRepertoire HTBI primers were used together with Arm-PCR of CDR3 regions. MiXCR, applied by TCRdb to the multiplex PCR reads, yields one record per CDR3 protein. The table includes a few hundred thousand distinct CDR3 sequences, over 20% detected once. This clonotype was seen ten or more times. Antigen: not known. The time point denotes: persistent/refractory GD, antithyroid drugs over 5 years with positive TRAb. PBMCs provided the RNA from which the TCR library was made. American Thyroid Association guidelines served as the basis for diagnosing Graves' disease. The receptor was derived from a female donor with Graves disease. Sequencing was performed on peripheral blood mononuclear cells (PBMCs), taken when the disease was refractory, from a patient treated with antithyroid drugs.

CDR3 sequence reads: CAWSVRGPPYEQYF. CDR3 nucleotide sequence: TGTGCCTGGAGTGTACGGGGCCCCCCTTACGAGCAGTACTTC. This chain links TRBV30 with TRBJ2-7; D is tentatively TRBD1 or TRBD2 (5 bases each). V was trimmed by 0 bases and J by 4 bases, leaving 13 bases between them. The CDR3 runs to 14 residues. The germline gives CDR1 GTSNPN, CDR2 SVGIG (reference sequence).